This T cell receptor (beta chain) originates from a study of cytomegalovirus exposure and HLA in healthy donors. Vbeta (60) and Jbeta (13) primers were used in the PCR. Here immunoSEQ multiplex PCR was the method, and the copy in TCRdb shows in-frame clones only, minus some. Counted here are approximately 190,000 clones, 78% occurring once; the ten biggest clones make up under 7%. Donors likely had unrecorded immune exposures despite being nominally healthy when sampled. With respect to this clone: The antigen is unknown.

Whole-study findings and limits: According to the study, some 160 TCR beta chains were cytomegalovirus-associated.

Germline V gives CDR1 WNHNN, CDR2 SYGVQD (reference sequence). With 0 bases removed from V and 7 bases from J, the gap between germline ends came to 9 bases. The CDR3 runs 13 residues. Sequencing input: PBMCs. The receptor comes from a woman aged 25-40 years in good health and CMV-seropositive. This chain joins TRBV10-1 and TRBJ1-2; unclear D gene. The CDR3 coding sequence is TGCGCCAGCAGTGAGTCGTTAGTTTCTGGCTACACCTTC. Amino acid sequence: CASSESLVSGYTF.